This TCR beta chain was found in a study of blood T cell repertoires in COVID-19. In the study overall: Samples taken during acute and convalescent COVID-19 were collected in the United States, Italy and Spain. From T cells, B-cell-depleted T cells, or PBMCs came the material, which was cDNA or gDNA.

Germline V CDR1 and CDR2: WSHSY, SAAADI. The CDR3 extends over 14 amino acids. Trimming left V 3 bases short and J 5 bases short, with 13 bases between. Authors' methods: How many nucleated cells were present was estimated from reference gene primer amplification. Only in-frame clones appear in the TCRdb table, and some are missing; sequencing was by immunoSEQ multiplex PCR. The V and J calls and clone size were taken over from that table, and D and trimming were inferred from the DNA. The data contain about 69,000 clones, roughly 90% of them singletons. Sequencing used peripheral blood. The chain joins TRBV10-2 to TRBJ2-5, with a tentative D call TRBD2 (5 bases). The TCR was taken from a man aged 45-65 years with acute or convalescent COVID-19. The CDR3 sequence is CASSDPSRRETQYF. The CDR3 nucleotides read TGCGCCAGCAGTGACCCCAGTCGGAGGGAGACCCAGTACTTC.